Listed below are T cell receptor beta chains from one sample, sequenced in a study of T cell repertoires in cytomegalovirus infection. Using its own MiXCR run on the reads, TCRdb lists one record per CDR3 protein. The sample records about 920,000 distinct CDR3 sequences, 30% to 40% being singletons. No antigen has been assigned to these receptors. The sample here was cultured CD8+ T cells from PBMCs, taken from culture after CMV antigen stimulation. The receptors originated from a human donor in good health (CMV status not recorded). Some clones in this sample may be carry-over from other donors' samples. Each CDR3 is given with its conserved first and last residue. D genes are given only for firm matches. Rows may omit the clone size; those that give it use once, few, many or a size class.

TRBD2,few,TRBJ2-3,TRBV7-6,CASSFLAGNPDTQYF,TGTGCCAGCAGCTTTCTAGCGGGGAACCCCGATACGCAGTATTTT
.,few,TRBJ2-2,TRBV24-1,CATSDSGTNTGELFF,TGTGCCACCAGTGATAGTGGCACGAACACCGGGGAGCTGTTTTTT
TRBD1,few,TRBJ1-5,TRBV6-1,CASSHATGQHF,TGTGCCAGCAGTCACGCGACAGGGCAGCATTTT
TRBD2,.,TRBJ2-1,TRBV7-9,CASSSPGLAGGAEQFF,TGTGCCAGCAGCTCACCGGGACTAGCGGGGGGAGCTGAGCAGTTCTTC
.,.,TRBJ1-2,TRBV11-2,CASSPGEGFYGYTF,TGTGCCAGCAGCCCCGGGGAGGGATTCTATGGCTACACCTTC
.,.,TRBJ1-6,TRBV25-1,CASSEYDSYNSPLHF,TGTGCCAGCAGTGAATACGACTCCTATAATTCACCCCTCCACTTT
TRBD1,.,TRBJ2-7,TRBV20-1,CSARARTGDEQYF,TGCAGTGCTAGAGCCAGGACAGGGGACGAGCAGTACTTC
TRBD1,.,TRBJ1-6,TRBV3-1,CASSQEDRSNSPLHF,TGTGCCAGCAGCCAAGAGGACAGGTCTAATTCACCCCTCCACTTT
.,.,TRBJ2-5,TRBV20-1,CSARDRQSRVAQYF,TGCAGTGCTAGAGATCGGCAGTCTAGGGTGGCCCAGTACTTC
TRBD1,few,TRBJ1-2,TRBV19,CASSGTGGLIYGYTF,TGTGCCAGTAGTGGGACAGGGGGATTGATCTATGGCTACACCTTC
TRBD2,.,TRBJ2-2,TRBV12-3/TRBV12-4,CASSLRAAGGNTGELFF,TGTGCCAGCAGTTTACGCGCAGCGGGGGGGAACACCGGGGAGCTGTTTTTT
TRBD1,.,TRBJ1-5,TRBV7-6,CASSTAGQGALQPQHF,TGTGCCAGCAGCACCGCTGGACAGGGGGCGTTGCAGCCCCAGCATTTT
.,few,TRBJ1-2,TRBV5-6,CASSSNRDYYGYTF,TGTGCCAGCAGCTCTAACAGGGACTACTATGGCTACACCTTC
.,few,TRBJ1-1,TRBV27,CASSLHPLEPEAFF,TGTGCCAGCAGTTTACATCCCCTCGAACCTGAAGCTTTCTTT
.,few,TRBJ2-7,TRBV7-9,CASSSGLGNYEQYF,TGTGCCAGCAGCTCCGGGCTCGGGAACTACGAGCAGTACTTC
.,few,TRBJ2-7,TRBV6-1,CASSKGVEQYF,TGTGCCAGCAGTAAAGGGGTCGAGCAGTACTTC
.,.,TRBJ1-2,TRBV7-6,CASSFAQFYGYTF,TGTGCCAGCAGCTTCGCCCAGTTCTATGGCTACACCTTC
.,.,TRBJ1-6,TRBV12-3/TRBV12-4,CASSYPPNSPLHF,TGTGCCAGCAGTTACCCCCCAAATTCACCCCTCCACTTT
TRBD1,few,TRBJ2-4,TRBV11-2,CASSLVMATGGRNF,TGTGCCAGCAGCTTAGTAATGGCGACAGGGGGTCGGAACTTC
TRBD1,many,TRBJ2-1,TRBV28,CASSDRGGYNEQFF,TGTGCCAGCAGCGACAGGGGCGGGTACAATGAGCAGTTCTTC
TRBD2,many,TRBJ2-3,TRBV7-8,CASSLLAGSDTQYF,TGTGCCAGCAGCTTACTAGCGGGGTCGGATACGCAGTATTTT
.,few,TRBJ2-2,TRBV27,CASSLWGPEFTGELFF,TGTGCCAGCAGTTTATGGGGGCCCGAGTTCACCGGGGAGCTGTTTTTT
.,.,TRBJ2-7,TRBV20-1,CSARGRGGTYEQYF,TGCAGTGCTAGAGGCCGAGGAGGTACCTACGAGCAGTACTTC
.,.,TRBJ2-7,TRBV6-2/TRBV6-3,CASSYVGEQYF,TGTGCCAGCAGTTACGTTGGCGAGCAGTACTTC
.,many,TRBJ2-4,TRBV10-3,CAISEPLDSPENIQYF,TGTGCCATCAGTGAACCCTTAGACTCCCCCGAAAACATTCAGTACTTC
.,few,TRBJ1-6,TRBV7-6,CASSLGRVQSPLHF,TGTGCCAGCAGCTTAGGAAGGGTCCAATCACCCCTCCACTTT
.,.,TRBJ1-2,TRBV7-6,CASSLDRQGYTF,TGTGCCAGCAGCTTAGACAGGCAAGGCTACACCTTC
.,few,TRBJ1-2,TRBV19,CASDTPGDYGYTF,TGTGCCAGCGACACCCCCGGAGACTATGGCTACACCTTC
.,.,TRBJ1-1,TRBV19,CASSIYRDTGNTEAFF,TGTGCCAGTAGTATTTACCGGGACACGGGGAACACTGAAGCTTTCTTT
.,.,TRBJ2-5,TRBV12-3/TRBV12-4,CASRVMGVQETQYF,TGTGCCAGCAGGGTAATGGGGGTCCAAGAGACCCAGTACTTC
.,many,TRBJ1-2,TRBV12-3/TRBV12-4,CASTPGPESWYGYTF,TGTGCCAGCACCCCAGGTCCCGAGAGTTGGTATGGCTACACCTTC
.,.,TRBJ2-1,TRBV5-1,CASSLALSGFDEQFF,TGCGCCAGCAGCTTGGCCTTGTCAGGGTTCGATGAGCAGTTCTTC
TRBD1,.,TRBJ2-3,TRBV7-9,CASLWDRGQVDTQYF,TGTGCCAGCCTGTGGGACAGGGGGCAGGTCGATACGCAGTATTTT